Listed below are T cell receptor beta chains from one sample, sequenced in a study of T cell changes during pregnancy in multiple sclerosis. Using immunoSEQ multiplex PCR, the repertoire was profiled, and TCRdb retains in-frame clones only, with some absent. The sample holds roughly 14,000 clones; approximately 80% are singletons and the top ten take about 17%. The material sequenced was CD8+ T cells from peripheral blood mononuclear cells, taken after pregnancy. Source of these receptors: a female donor in good health, enrolled as a control in a pregnancy study. Each CDR3 is given with its conserved first and last residue. The D gene is left open where the match is weak. The size field is filled for only some rows; it gives once, few, many or a size class.

D gene	V gene	clone size	J gene	CDR3 DNA	CDR3 protein
-	TRBV4-3	-	TRBJ2-1	TGCGCCAGCAGCCAAGATAACGGGGCAGGGGGGACCAATGAGCAGTTCTTC	CASSQDNGAGGTNEQFF
TRBD2	TRBV19	few	TRBJ2-1	TGTGCCAGTAGTATAGAAACCGGGACTAGCGGGGGTGAGCAGTTCTTC	CASSIETGTSGGEQFF
TRBD2	TRBV13	once	TRBJ2-7	TGTGCCAGCAGTCTGGGAAGCGGGGGCCGGTGGGGCGAGCAGTACTTC	CASSLGSGGRWGEQYF
-	TRBV25-1	-	TRBJ1-6	TGTGCCAGCAGGATTGACAGCTCCTATAATTCACCCCTCCACTTT	CASRIDSSYNSPLHF
-	TRBV7-3	once	TRBJ1-1	TGTGCCAGCAGCTCCCTGTGTGAGGTGAACACTGAAGCTTTCTTT	CASSSLCEVNTEAFF
-	TRBV11-2	-	TRBJ1-1	TGTGCCAGCAGCTTAGTACACTACGACTCCCGGAACACTGAAGCTTTCTTT	CASSLVHYDSRNTEAFF
TRBD1	TRBV28	-	TRBJ2-3	TGTGCCAGCACGGTGGACAGGGGGGTTTCAGATACGCAGTATTTT	CASTVDRGVSDTQYF
-	TRBV6-5	-	TRBJ2-1	TGTGCCAGCAGTACCACAGGGAACGGGAACAGTGAGCAGTTCTTC	CASSTTGNGNSEQFF
-	TRBV10-2	-	TRBJ2-2	TGCGCCAGCAGTGACCCCTCACAGGGGGGGATCACTGGGGAGCTGTTTTTT	CASSDPSQGGITGELFF
-	TRBV9	-	TRBJ1-1	TGTGCCAGCAGCCCTTCGGTTGGGGGGACTGAAGCTTTCTTT	CASSPSVGGTEAFF
TRBD2	TRBV6-5	-	TRBJ2-7	TGTGCCAGCAGTTACGATAGGACTAGCGGGAGTATCGAGCAGTACTTC	CASSYDRTSGSIEQYF
-	TRBV28	once	TRBJ1-2	TGTGCCAGCAGTTTCGGAGGGGCGGGCTACACCTTC	CASSFGGAGYTF
TRBD1	TRBV27	-	TRBJ2-5	TGTGCCAGCACAATTCCTCAGGGGGAAGAGACCCAGTACTTC	CASTIPQGEETQYF
TRBD2	TRBV4-1	-	TRBJ2-7	TGCGCCAGCAGCCAAGTAGAGGCTAGCGGTTACGAGCAGTACTTC	CASSQVEASGYEQYF
-	TRBV15	-	TRBJ2-7	TGTGCCACCAGTGGACAAACCTACGAGCAGTACTTC	CATSGQTYEQYF
-	TRBV7-2	-	TRBJ1-2	TGTGCCAGCAGCTACCCCCCGGGGGGGGGTGGCTACACCTTC	CASSYPPGGGGYTF
-	TRBV2	-	TRBJ1-2	TGTGCCAGCAGACCCTCTATTGGCTACACCTTC	CASRPSIGYTF
-	TRBV5-6	-	TRBJ1-1	TGTGCCAGCAGCTTGGCCCGGGATATGAACACTGAAGCTTTCTTT	CASSLARDMNTEAFF
TRBD2	TRBV15	once	TRBJ2-2	TGTGCCACCAGCAGTGGGGGGGACCAAACCGGGGAGCTGTTTTTT	CATSSGGDQTGELFF
TRBD1	TRBV2	-	TRBJ2-1	TGTGCCAGCAGTGAACGACAGGGTTTTAACAATGAGCAGTTCTTC	CASSERQGFNNEQFF
-	TRBV5-4	once	TRBJ2-1	TGTGCCAGCAGCTTGGCGGACTCTGAGTTCTTC	CASSLADSEFF
TRBD1	TRBV28	-	TRBJ2-7	TGTGCCAGCAGTTTTGGAACAGGGGGCGACGAGCAGTACTTC	CASSFGTGGDEQYF
TRBD2	TRBV7-9	-	TRBJ2-1	TGTGCCAGCAGCTTAGCTAGCGGGAAGTGGAACAATGAGCAGTTCTTC	CASSLASGKWNNEQFF
-	TRBV10-1	-	TRBJ1-6	TGCGCCAGCAGTGAGAGGGAAGACGGGAGTTCACCCCTCCACTTT	CASSEREDGSSPLHF
TRBD2	TRBV30	few	TRBJ2-2	TGTGCCTGGCTCGGGGGGGGTAACACCGGGGAGCTGTTTTTT	CAWLGGGNTGELFF
TRBD1	TRBV28	once	TRBJ2-7	TGTGCCAGCCCCACCCCTGGGCAGGGGGAAGACGAGCAGTACTTC	CASPTPGQGEDEQYF
-	TRBV7-2	-	TRBJ2-5	TGTGCCAGCAGCTTAGCGCTGGCTAGCAGTGGGACCCAGTACTTC	CASSLALASSGTQYF
TRBD1	TRBV6-4	-	TRBJ2-2	TGTGCCAGCAGTGACGGGACAGGGGGCACCGGGGAGCTGTTTTTT	CASSDGTGGTGELFF
TRBD2	TRBV7-8	-	TRBJ2-3	TGTGCCAGCCCTCCGGGCGGGCGGGGGACTAGCACAGATACGCAGTATTTT	CASPPGGRGTSTDTQYF
-	TRBV7-9	-	TRBJ1-1	TGTGCCAGCAGCTTAGAAGGGGCTTTCATGAACACTGAAGCTTTCTTT	CASSLEGAFMNTEAFF
TRBD1	TRBV6-5	-	TRBJ1-2	TGTGCCAGCAGTATCGGACAGGGGCGTGTTCTCACCTTC	CASSIGQGRVLTF
-	TRBV7-3	large	TRBJ1-2	TGTGCCAGCAGCTTAAGTCGGGGGGGAAAGGTAAGAAGAGGGCGCGGCTACACCTTC	CASSLSRGGKVRRGRGYTF
TRBD1	TRBV7-2	-	TRBJ2-1	TGTGCCAGCAGGGGGGACAGGGCAAATCCCAATGAGCAGTTCTTC	CASRGDRANPNEQFF
-	TRBV28	few	TRBJ1-2	TGTGCCAGCAGTTTACGGGTGTCGGGAGGTTATGGCTACACCTTC	CASSLRVSGGYGYTF
-	TRBV5-5	-	TRBJ2-7	TGTGCCAGCAGCCCGACAGGCCCCCTCTACGAGCAGTACTTC	CASSPTGPLYEQYF
TRBD1	TRBV19	-	TRBJ1-5	TGTGCCAGTAGTGAGACAGGGTTTAATCAGCCCCAGCATTTT	CASSETGFNQPQHF
-	TRBV6-1	-	TRBJ2-4	TGTGCCAGCAGTGAGGAGGCAGCTTCCAAAAACATTCAGTACTTC	CASSEEAASKNIQYF
TRBD1	TRBV6-4	many	TRBJ2-2	TGTGCCAGCAGTGACACGGGACAGGGGTCCGGGGAGCTGTTTTTT	CASSDTGQGSGELFF
-	TRBV10-2	-	TRBJ2-5	TGCGCCAGCATGTCTAGCAAAGAGACCCAGTACTTC	CASMSSKETQYF
TRBD2	TRBV11-2	-	TRBJ2-5	TGTGCCAGCAGCCCCCCGAGGAGGCGCGGGAGAACAGAGACCCAGTACTTC	CASSPPRRRGRTETQYF
TRBD2	TRBV9	few	TRBJ2-1	TGTGCCAGCAGTCCCATGGGCGGGGGGGCCGATGAGCAGTTCTTC	CASSPMGGGADEQFF
TRBD2	TRBV7-2	-	TRBJ2-3	TGTGCCAGCAGCTCGATAGCGGGGGGTGGAGATACGCAGTATTTT	CASSSIAGGGDTQYF
TRBD1	TRBV2	-	TRBJ2-7	TGTGCCAGCAGAGAGGCAGGGGGACGGATCTACGAGCAGTACTTC	CASREAGGRIYEQYF
-	TRBV28	-	TRBJ1-3	TGTGCCAGCAGTTTCCCCCCACAAAACTCTGGAAACACCATATATTTT	CASSFPPQNSGNTIYF
TRBD2	TRBV7-8	few	TRBJ2-1	TGTGCCAGCAGCTCCCGCCGGGGGGGGAGGAATGAGCAGTTCTTC	CASSSRRGGRNEQFF
TRBD1	TRBV18	-	TRBJ2-7	TGTGCCAGCTCACTCCGGGACAGTCGCGAGCAGTACTTC	CASSLRDSREQYF
TRBD2	TRBV6-4	once	TRBJ2-3	TGTGCCAGCAGTGCAGCTAGCGGGGGGGCCGCAGATACGCAGTATTTT	CASSAASGGAADTQYF
-	TRBV6-1	once	TRBJ2-2	TGTGCCAGCACGGATAGCGGAACCAACACCGGGGAGCTGTTTTTT	CASTDSGTNTGELFF
-	TRBV19	-	TRBJ2-3	TGTGCCAGTAGTATAGCCCCATCAGGCAGGGCTAGCACAGATACGCAGTATTTT	CASSIAPSGRASTDTQYF
-	TRBV5-5	-	TRBJ1-6	TGTGCCAGCAGCTCGGTCCGGGTTTCACCCCTCCACTTT	CASSSVRVSPLHF
TRBD1	TRBV7-8	-	TRBJ1-1	TGTGCCAGCAGCCTAGGGGGGGGACAGGGGAACACTGAAGCTTTCTTT	CASSLGGGQGNTEAFF
-	TRBV2	-	TRBJ2-1	TGTGCCAGCAGTGTGGACAGCTCCTACAATGAGCAGTTCTTC	CASSVDSSYNEQFF
TRBD2	TRBV6-1	-	TRBJ2-5	TGTGCCAGCAGTAACCTAGCGGGGGGGCCGGAGACCCAGTACTTC	CASSNLAGGPETQYF